The present T cell receptor (beta chain) was sequenced within a study of blood T cell repertoires in COVID-19. Produced via immunoSEQ multiplex PCR; TCRdb's table is partial and in-frame only. The data show 35,000 to 40,000 clones, about 82% seen once. The sample comprised peripheral blood. The source of this sequence is a man older than 75 with active or convalescent COVID-19.

As DNA, the CDR3 is TGTGCCAGCAGAGGGTGGGCAGGGGGCGGTTCGTACGAGCAGTACTTC. This translates into CASRGWAGGGSYEQYF. The chain has TRBV2 and TRBJ2-7, with 8 bases matching TRBD1. The CDR3 consists of 16 residues. Germline CDR1 and CDR2: SNHLY and FYNNEI. V lost 6 bases to trimming and J lost 4 bases; unmatched junction nucleotides: 14.